This T cell receptor beta chain was captured in a study of cytomegalovirus exposure and HLA in healthy donors. About the study: From donors who were HLA-typed, an early data release held around 85 million unique TCRs. General observations from the study: Because they were indistinguishable, some V segments, including TRBV6-2 and TRBV6-3, were excluded.

The PCR had 60 Vbeta and 13 Jbeta primers. This table comes from immunoSEQ multiplex PCR, and its TCRdb copy is limited to in-frame clones, with some not included. This table has about 170,000 clones, roughly 79% appearing once. For this clone: No antigen is known for it.

The CDR3 runs 14 residues. V dropped 0 bases and J dropped 8 bases, with 13 bases sitting between them. Germline V gene data show CDR1 as SEHNR and CDR2 as FQNEAQ (reference sequence). The rearrangement links TRBV7-9 to TRBJ1-2; D gene ambiguous. Sequenced sample: PBMCs. This TCR was recovered from a woman under 40 in good health and CMV-seropositive. CDR3 coding DNA: TGTGCCAGCAGCTTAGCGCGGGCAGCTTGGGGCTACACCTTC. Its protein is CASSLARAAWGYTF.